A single sample is the source of the 30 T cell receptor beta chains below, sequenced in a study of CD8 T cells in Susac syndrome (dated by TCRdb to about 2019). Preparation of the library involved the immunoSEQ multiplex PCR assay. RNA was extracted using the RNeasy kit, and roughly 0.5 to 1 microgram was reverse transcribed with random hexamers. The public reads were reprocessed in TCRdb via fastp at Q25 and MiXCR, keeping in-frame beta chains. Rows with a matching CDR3 protein are joined into one entry that keeps the most common DNA and genes. The sample contains roughly 200,000 distinct CDR3 sequences, 85% to 95% of them found a single time. The top ten constitute 0.15% to 0.2% of the sample. Sequenced input: CD8+ T cells from PBMCs. The receptors derive from a human donor with multiple sclerosis.

This chain uses TRBV3-1 with TRBJ2-5; D might be TRBD2 (5 bases). This CDR3 spans 17 amino acids. Germline assignment: CDR1 LGHDT and CDR2 YNNKEL (reference sequence). The ends were cut back, 0 bases at V and 2 bases at J, with 16 bases in the middle. As DNA, the CDR3 is TGTGCCAGCAGCCAAGATCTCCTCAGCGGAGATCAAGAGACCCAGTACTTC. Protein sequence: CASSQDLLSGDQETQYF.

V usage is TRBV9 and J usage is TRBJ2-2; 7 positions match TRBD2. CDR1 and CDR2 from the germline V gene are SGDLS and YYNGEE. J gave up 4 bases and V 1 base, and 7 bases lay outside the gene matches. The CDR3 loop spans 16 amino acids. CDR3 region: CASSVSRERGTGELFF. In DNA form, the CDR3 reads TGTGCCAGCAGCGTAAGCCGGGAGCGGGGCACCGGGGAGCTGTTTTTT. Supplemented by reference TRBV9 and TRBJ2-2, the full variable domain reads DSGVTQTPKHLITATGQRVTLRCSPRSGDLSVYWYQQSLDQGLQFLIQYYNGEERAKGNILERFSAQQFPDLHSELNLSSLELGDSALYFCASSVSRERGTGELFFGEGSRLTVL.

The chain links TRBV5-1 to TRBJ2-2, with D possibly matching TRBD1 (5 bases). Germline CDR1 is SGHRS and CDR2 is YFSETQ. V lost 2 bases to trimming and J lost 5 bases, with 10 bases between them. CDR3 length: 14 residues. CDR3 in amino acids: CASSFWTPTGELFF. The CDR3 nucleotides read TGCGCCAGCAGCTTTTGGACACCAACCGGGGAGCTGTTTTTT.

The chain uses TRBV7-9 and TRBJ2-1; 7 bases align to TRBD1. V trimming: 6 bases; J trimming: 1 base; junction bases outside the gene matches: 6. The CDR3 consists of 15 residues. CDR1 and CDR2 from the germline V gene are SEHNR and FQNEAQ (reference sequence). CDR3 sequence reads: CASRYPGQSYNEQFF. CDR3 coding DNA: TGTGCCAGCAGATATCCGGGACAGTCCTACAATGAGCAGTTCTTC.

This chain joins TRBV7-9 and TRBJ2-7; perhaps TRBD1 as D (5 bases). Germline CDR1 reads SEHNR; CDR2 reads FQNEAQ (reference sequence). V was shortened by 5 bases and J by 6 bases, with 17 bases between the two germline ends. This CDR3 region has 14 residues. CDR3 sequence reads: CASSPQLGPLEQYF. The CDR3 nucleotides are TGTGCCAGCAGCCCCCAGTTGGGGCCCCTCGAGCAGTACTTC. Based on the CDR3 plus reference TRBV7-9 and TRBJ2-7, the full variable domain is DTGVSQNPRHKITKRGQNVTFRCDPISEHNRLYWYRQTLGQGPEFLTYFQNEAQLEKSRLLSDRFSAERPKGSFSTLEIQRTEQGDSAMYLCASSPQLGPLEQYFGPGTRLTVT.

The chain has TRBV5-4 and TRBJ1-1; TRBD1 matches at 9 bases. The CDR3 is 15 residues long. The germline gives CDR1 SGHNT, CDR2 YYREEE (reference sequence). J lost 5 bases, V lost 2 bases, and 7 bases had no gene match. The CDR3 region is CASSFETGGITEAFF. In DNA form, the CDR3 reads TGTGCCAGCAGCTTTGAGACAGGGGGAATTACTGAAGCTTTCTTT.

The chain links TRBV9 to TRBJ1-2; D is uncertain. V lost 0 bases, J lost 3 bases, and 9 bases lay in between. Germline CDR1 is SGDLS and CDR2 is YYNGEE. This CDR3 is built from 14 residues. In DNA, the CDR3 is TGTGCCAGCAGCGTAGGGGATAGCGACTATGGCTACACCTTC. Residues: CASSVGDSDYGYTF.

This rearrangement joins TRBV9 to TRBJ1-1; possibly TRBD1 for D (5 bases). The CDR3 extends over 16 amino acids. Trimming removed 0 bases from V and 6 bases from J, with 18 bases in between. Germline CDR1 SGDLS, CDR2 YYNGEE. CDR3 region: CASSVANRMSGSEAFF. CDR3 in DNA: TGTGCCAGCAGCGTAGCCAATCGGATGTCAGGGTCTGAAGCTTTCTTT.

This chain uses TRBV20-1 with TRBJ2-1, with 10 positions matching TRBD2. The CDR3 is made up of 15 amino acids. After removal of 0 bases from V and 7 bases from J, the junction contained 6 bases not matched to a gene. The germline CDR1 and CDR2 sequences are DFQATT and SNEGSKA (reference sequence). CDR3 nucleotides: TGCAGTGCTAGAGATCCCAGCGGGAGGGTTAATGAGCAGTTCTTC. Its protein product is CSARDPSGRVNEQFF.

The chain has TRBV18 and TRBJ1-1, with 7 bases lining up with TRBD1. V gave up 5 bases and J gave up 1 base; unmatched junction bases: 7. The length of the CDR3 is 15 residues. Germline CDR1 and CDR2: KGHSH and LQKENI. The chain's CDR3 is CASSRDSRGNTEAFF. Written as DNA, the CDR3 is TGTGCCAGCTCAAGGGACAGCAGGGGGAACACTGAAGCTTTCTTT.

V gene TRBV30 combines with J gene TRBJ2-7; perhaps TRBD1 as D (6 bases). The CDR3 runs to 13 residues. Germline V gene data show CDR1 as GTSNPN and CDR2 as SVGIG (reference sequence). With 2 bases removed from V and 6 bases from J, the gap between germline ends came to 14 bases. CDR3 nucleotides: TGTGCCTGGAGTTCGACAGGTTCTGGCGAGCAGTACTTC. Translating gives CAWSSTGSGEQYF.

The chain couples TRBV7-9 to TRBJ2-7; possibly TRBD1 or TRBD2 for D (5 bases each). Trimming took off 5 bases at V and 3 bases at J, with 17 bases between the two ends. This CDR3 comprises 15 residues. CDR1 is SEHNR, CDR2 FQNEAQ, per germline (reference sequence). The CDR3 nucleotides are TGTGCCAGCAGCCCCGCCGAGGGGCCGAACTACGAGCAGTACTTC. Translated, it gives CASSPAEGPNYEQYF.

This chain links TRBV23-1 with TRBJ2-2; D not certain. TRBV23-1 is known as an ORF, though its function is uncertain. V lost 2 bases to trimming and J lost 4 bases, with 5 bases between them. The CDR3 extends over 13 amino acids. The DNA for the CDR3 is TGCGCCAGCAGTCAAGCTCTCACCGGGGAGCTGTTTTTT. Amino acid sequence: CASSQALTGELFF.

The chain couples TRBV20-1 to TRBJ2-5; 11 bases line up with TRBD1. V lost 1 base to trimming and J lost 3 bases; unmatched junction nucleotides: 10. CDR1 is DFQATT and CDR2 is SNEGSKA in the germline V gene (reference sequence). The CDR3 covers 17 residues. CDR3 region: CSARGRDRGVVEETQYF. The CDR3 DNA follows: TGCAGTGCTAGAGGCCGGGACAGGGGGGTCGTGGAAGAGACCCAGTACTTC.

V usage is TRBV15 and J usage is TRBJ2-1; D may be TRBD1 (6 bases). This CDR3 is 16 amino acids long. Germline V CDR1 and CDR2: LNHNV, YYDKDF (reference sequence). V shed 2 bases and J shed 6 bases, with 17 bases lying between them. CDR3 in DNA: TGTGCCACCAGCAGATCGGGACAATCATGGGGCAATGAGCAGTTCTTC. Residues: CATSRSGQSWGNEQFF. Filled out from reference TRBV15 and TRBJ2-1, the complete variable domain reads DAMVIQNPRYQVTQFGKPVTLSCSQTLNHNVMYWYQQKSSQAPKLLFHYYDKDFNNEADTPDNFQSRRPNTSFCFLDIRSPGLGDTAMYLCATSRSGQSWGNEQFFGPGTRLTVL.

The chain joins TRBV7-9 to TRBJ2-7; unclear D gene. V was cut by 1 base and J by 6 bases, with 7 bases left in between. This CDR3 is built from 12 residues. CDR1 is SEHNR and CDR2 is FQNEAQ in the germline V gene (reference sequence). The CDR3 DNA follows: TGTGCCAGCAGCTTAGGGATCGGCGAGCAGTACTTC. The encoded protein is CASSLGIGEQYF.

V gene TRBV27 combines with J gene TRBJ2-3; D perhaps matches TRBD1 (6 bases). The CDR3 consists of 16 residues. V lost 6 bases to trimming and J lost 1 base, with 17 bases between them. CDR1 and CDR2 from the germline V gene are MNHEY and SMNVEV (reference sequence). CDR3 bases: TGTGCCAGCAGACGAGGGACACCGAGGTGCACAGATACGCAGTATTTT. It encodes CASRRGTPRCTDTQYF.

V gene TRBV29-1 combines with J gene TRBJ2-5; D call uncertain. The germline V and J ends were trimmed by 0 bases and 5 bases, with 4 bases remaining between them. The length of the CDR3 is 11 residues. Germline-derived CDR1 and CDR2 are SQVTM and ANQGSEA. CDR3 sequence (DNA): TGCAGCGTTGAAGAGACCGAGACCCAGTACTTC. Translating gives CSVEETETQYF.

CDR3 sequence reads: CASTQTSGIWEQYF. In nucleotides, the CDR3 is TGCGCCAGCACCCAGACTAGCGGGATCTGGGAGCAGTACTTC. The chain links TRBV23-1 to TRBJ2-7; the match to TRBD2 covers 11 bases. TRBV23-1 is flagged as an ORF with uncertain function. V was clipped by 7 bases and J by 7 bases; unmatched bases: 9. The length of the CDR3 is 14 residues.

The rearrangement links TRBV5-1 to TRBJ1-1; D gene uncertain. The CDR3 contains 15 residues. Trimming removed 4 bases from V and 3 bases from J, with 16 bases in between. CDR1 is SGHRS and CDR2 is YFSETQ in the germline V gene. CDR3 sequence: CASSPNSVWDTEAFF. CDR3 DNA: TGCGCCAGCAGCCCCAACTCAGTCTGGGACACTGAAGCTTTCTTT.

The chain links TRBV9 to TRBJ2-7; possibly TRBD1 for D (6 bases). This CDR3 region has 14 residues. The V end was cut by 4 bases, the J end by 0 bases, with 11 bases between. CDR1 SGDLS and CDR2 YYNGEE come from the germline V gene. This CDR3 is CASSPLGASYEQYF. DNA for the CDR3: TGTGCCAGCAGCCCCCTGGGGGCCTCCTACGAGCAGTACTTC. Using reference TRBV9 and TRBJ2-7 for the parts outside the CDR3, the full variable domain is DSGVTQTPKHLITATGQRVTLRCSPRSGDLSVYWYQQSLDQGLQFLIQYYNGEERAKGNILERFSAQQFPDLHSELNLSSLELGDSALYFCASSPLGASYEQYFGPGTRLTVT.

The chain couples TRBV20-1 to TRBJ1-2, with D possibly TRBD1 on 5 matching bases. The germline V gene encodes CDR1 DFQATT and CDR2 SNEGSKA (reference sequence). Deletions cut 1 base from V and 5 bases from J, with 14 bases between. The CDR3 runs to 14 residues. CDR3 region: CSARVGGKGYGYTF. The CDR3 DNA is TGCAGTGCTAGAGTAGGAGGGAAGGGGTATGGCTACACCTTC.

The chain couples TRBV15 to TRBJ1-1, with 7 bases matching TRBD1. The CDR3 has 14 amino acids. Germline assignment: CDR1 LNHNV and CDR2 YYDKDF (reference sequence). The V segment lost 6 bases and the J segment 1 base; nucleotides outside the gene matches: 5. CDR3 sequence reads: CATREDRANTEAFF. The CDR3 DNA sequence: TGTGCCACCAGAGAAGACAGGGCGAACACTGAAGCTTTCTTT. The full variable domain, its missing parts supplied by reference TRBV15 and TRBJ1-1, is DAMVIQNPRYQVTQFGKPVTLSCSQTLNHNVMYWYQQKSSQAPKLLFHYYDKDFNNEADTPDNFQSRRPNTSFCFLDIRSPGLGDTAMYLCATREDRANTEAFFGQGTRLTVV.

This chain uses TRBV9 with TRBJ2-2; the D is unclear. The germline V gene has CDR1 SGDLS and CDR2 YYNGEE. The ends were cut back, 3 bases at V and 13 bases at J, with 7 bases in the middle. The CDR3 spans 10 residues. As DNA, the CDR3 is TGTGCCAGCAGCGGCGACGGGCTGTTTTTT. Translation gives CASSGDGLFF.

The gene calls are TRBV14 and TRBJ1-3; D not resolved. Trimming left V 6 bases short and J 0 bases short, with 12 bases between. In germline, CDR1 is SGHDN, CDR2 FVKESK. The CDR3 length is 15 residues. CDR3 DNA: TGTGCCAGCAGTCGAGCGTCCTTCTCTGGAAACACCATATATTTT. It translates to CASSRASFSGNTIYF.

The chain recombines TRBV30 with TRBJ1-2; D possibly corresponds to TRBD1 (5 bases). This CDR3 is 15 amino acids long. V gave up 6 bases and J gave up 0 bases, with 17 bases separating them. The germline gives CDR1 GTSNPN, CDR2 SVGIG (reference sequence). CDR3 sequence reads: CACFPRGITNYGYTF. The CDR3 DNA follows: TGTGCCTGCTTCCCCCGGGGCATCACTAACTATGGCTACACCTTC.

The chain carries TRBV25-1 and TRBJ1-4; D remains ambiguous. The CDR3 length is 11 residues. Between the trimmed V and J ends, which lost 3 bases and 7 bases, there was a span of 3 bases. CDR1 and CDR2 (germline): MGHDK, SYGVNS. The CDR3 DNA follows: TGTGCCAGCAGTGATCTTGAAAAACTGTTTTTT. Its translation: CASSDLEKLFF.

This chain connects TRBV15 to TRBJ1-1; D unclear. Germline CDR1 is LNHNV and CDR2 is YYDKDF (reference sequence). The CDR3 is made up of 19 amino acids. Between the trimmed V and J ends, which lost 0 bases and 3 bases, there was a span of 23 bases. Here the CDR3 DNA reads TGTGCCACCAGCAGAGATCGGCTCCTGGGCGGGGAGTGGGACACTGAAGCTTTCTTT. Protein sequence: CATSRDRLLGGEWDTEAFF.

V and J are TRBV10-3 and TRBJ2-3; the D is unclear. The CDR3 covers 12 residues. Germline V gene lookup returns CDR1 ENHRY and CDR2 SYGVKD. V was pared by 0 bases and J by 6 bases, with 4 bases between. The CDR3 region is CAISESGDTQYF. The CDR3 region has the DNA TGTGCCATCAGTGAGTCCGGGGATACGCAGTATTTT.

This rearrangement joins TRBV28 to TRBJ2-1, with 9 bases identical to TRBD2. The CDR3 loop spans 15 amino acids. Germline V gene sequence: CDR1 MDHEN, CDR2 SYDVKM. Trimming took 5 bases from V and 0 from J; bases not matched to a gene: 2. The CDR3 reads CASSVAGVSYNEQFF. The CDR3 nucleotides read TGTGCCAGCAGTGTAGCGGGAGTCTCCTACAATGAGCAGTTCTTC. The whole variable domain, filled in from reference TRBV28 and TRBJ2-1, reads DVKVTQSSRYLVKRTGEKVFLECVQDMDHENMFWYRQDPGLGLRLIYFSYDVKMKEKGDIPEGYSVSREKKERFSLILESASTNQTSMYLCASSVAGVSYNEQFFGPGTRLTVL.